Following are 9 T cell receptor beta chains from one sample sequenced in a study of blood T cell repertoires in COVID-19. Sequenced by immunoSEQ multiplex PCR; TCRdb stores in-frame clones only, minus some. The sample consists of about 270,000 clones, approximately 86% of them appearing once. The sequenced sample was peripheral blood. The receptors were gathered from a man aged 40-50 years with active or convalescent COVID-19.

V gene TRBV29-1 combines with J gene TRBJ1-1; 7 positions agree with TRBD1. V gave up 4 bases and J gave up 8 bases; unmatched junction bases: 10. Per the germline V gene, CDR1 is SQVTM and CDR2 is ANQGSEA. CDR3 size: 13 residues. The CDR3 nucleotides read TGCAGCGTTGCAGGGACAGCACGTTGGGAAGCTTTCTTT. Translating it yields CSVAGTARWEAFF. Full variable domain (rest looked up from reference TRBV29-1 and TRBJ1-1): SAVISQKPSRDICQRGTSLTIQCQVDSQVTMMFWYRQQPGQSLTLIATANQGSEATYESGFVIDKFPISRPNLTFSTLTVSNMSPEDSSIYLCSVAGTARWEAFFGQGTRLTVV.

The gene calls are TRBV7-9 and TRBJ1-5, with D possibly being TRBD1 (5 bases). V lost 1 base and J 7 bases, leaving 11 bases between the germline ends. CDR1 and CDR2 (germline): SEHNR, FQNEAQ (reference sequence). This CDR3 has 14 amino acids. CDR3 DNA: TGTGCCAGCAGCTTAGAGGGGTCAGGCCAGCCCCAGCATTTT. It encodes CASSLEGSGQPQHF.

This rearrangement joins TRBV18 to TRBJ1-2; D call uncertain. The CDR3 has 13 amino acids. The V gene lost 5 bases and the J gene lost 4 bases, with 11 bases spanning the gap. Germline CDR1 KGHSH, CDR2 LQKENI. The CDR3 sequence: CASSERRVYGYTF. CDR3 bases: TGTGCCAGCTCAGAACGGAGAGTCTATGGCTACACCTTC.

The V and J genes are TRBV3-1 (or the pseudogene TRBV3-2) and TRBJ1-4, with 8 bases lining up with TRBD1. The J segment lost 1 base and the V segment lost 1 base, leaving 8 bases of the junction unmatched. The CDR3 extends over 18 amino acids. Looked up from germline, CDR1 is LGHDT and CDR2 is YNNKEL (reference sequence). The CDR3 region is CASSQGYGTGGTNEKLFF. CDR3 coding DNA: TGTGCCAGCAGCCAAGGTTATGGGACAGGTGGAACTAATGAAAAACTGTTTTTT.

Concerning this clone itself: This CDR3 is also generated by other DNA sequences in the sample. This chain joins TRBV30 and TRBJ1-4; D is ambiguous. V gave up 0 bases and J gave up 8 bases, with 7 bases separating them. This CDR3 is 12 amino acids long. CDR1 and CDR2 from the germline V gene are GTSNPN and SVGIG (reference sequence). CDR3 sequence (DNA): TGTGCCTGGAGTGTACTACGGGAAAAACTGTTTTTT. Translation: CAWSVLREKLFF.

This clone has at least ten counts. This sequence joins TRBV7-9 and TRBJ1-1; D is possibly TRBD1 (6 bases). Germline CDR1 SEHNR, CDR2 FQNEAQ (reference sequence). The CDR3 totals 13 residues. This chain's CDR3 is CAIKAGDGTEAFF. Written as DNA, the CDR3 is TGTGCTATTAAGGCAGGGGATGGCACTGAAGCTTTCTTT.

The rearrangement uses TRBV28 and TRBJ2-7; D is uncertain. CDR1 is MDHEN and CDR2 is SYDVKM in the germline V gene. V gave up 7 bases and J gave up 4 bases, with 20 bases separating them. The CDR3 totals 15 residues. In nucleotides, the CDR3 is TGTGCCAGCACCCCCCTTCGAGAGGTTTTATACGAGCAGTACTTC. Protein: CASTPLREVLYEQYF.

V gene TRBV29-1 combines with J gene TRBJ2-7, with D possibly TRBD1 on 6 matching bases. This CDR3 is built from 12 residues. V lost 3 bases and J 2 bases, leaving 8 bases between the germline ends. CDR1 and CDR2 (germline): SQVTM, ANQGSEA. The CDR3 bases are TGCAGCGTTGATGCAGGGGCCTACGAGCAGTACTTC. It is translated as CSVDAGAYEQYF.

The rearrangement links TRBV10-3 to TRBJ2-3, with 8 bases that match TRBD1. This CDR3 is 14 amino acids long. From germline, CDR1 is ENHRY and CDR2 SYGVKD. Losses at the gene ends were 5 bases for V and 5 bases for J; bases not matched to a gene: 6. The CDR3 coding sequence is TGTGCCATCAGTACAGGACAGGGCGGAGATACGCAGTATTTT. Translated, it gives CAISTGQGGDTQYF.